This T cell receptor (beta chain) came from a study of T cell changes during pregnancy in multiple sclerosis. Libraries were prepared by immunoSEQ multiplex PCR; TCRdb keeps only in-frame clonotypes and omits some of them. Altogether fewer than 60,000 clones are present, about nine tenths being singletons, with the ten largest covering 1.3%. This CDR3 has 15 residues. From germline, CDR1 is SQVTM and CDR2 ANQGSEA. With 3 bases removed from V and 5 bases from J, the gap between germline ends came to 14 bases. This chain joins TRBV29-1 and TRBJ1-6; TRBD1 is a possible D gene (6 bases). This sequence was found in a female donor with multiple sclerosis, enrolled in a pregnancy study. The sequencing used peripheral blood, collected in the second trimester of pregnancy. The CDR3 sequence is CSVEGAKPNNSPLHF. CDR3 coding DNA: TGCAGCGTTGAGGGGGCGAAGCCTAATAATTCACCCCTCCACTTT.